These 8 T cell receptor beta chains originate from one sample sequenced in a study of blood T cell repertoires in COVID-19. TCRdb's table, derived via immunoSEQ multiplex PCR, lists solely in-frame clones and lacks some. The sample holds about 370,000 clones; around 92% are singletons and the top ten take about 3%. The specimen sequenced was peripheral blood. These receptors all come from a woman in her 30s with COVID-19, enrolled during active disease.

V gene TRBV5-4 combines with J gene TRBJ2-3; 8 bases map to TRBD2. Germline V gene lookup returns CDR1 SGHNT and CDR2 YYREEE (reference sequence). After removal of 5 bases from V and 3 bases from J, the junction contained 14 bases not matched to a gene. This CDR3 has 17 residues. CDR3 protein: CASSFQGTSKATDTQYF. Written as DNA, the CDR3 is TGTGCCAGCAGTTTCCAGGGGACTAGTAAGGCAACAGATACGCAGTATTTT. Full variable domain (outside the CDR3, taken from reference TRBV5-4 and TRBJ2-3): ETGVTQSPTHLIKTRGQQVTLRCSSQSGHNTVSWYQQALGQGPQFIFQYYREEENGRGNFPPRFSGLQFPNYSSELNVNALELDDSALYLCASSFQGTSKATDTQYFGPGTRLTVL.

The CDR3 DNA follows: TGTGCCAGCAGACCCCGACTAGCGGGGGGGCTTATCAGAGAGCAGTTCTTC. It yields the protein CASRPRLAGGLIREQFF. The V gene is TRBV7-9, the J gene TRBJ2-1, with 14 bases identical to TRBD2. The germline gives CDR1 SEHNR, CDR2 FQNEAQ (reference sequence). Trimming removed 6 bases from V and 10 bases from J; junction bases left unmatched: 14. The CDR3 spans 17 residues.

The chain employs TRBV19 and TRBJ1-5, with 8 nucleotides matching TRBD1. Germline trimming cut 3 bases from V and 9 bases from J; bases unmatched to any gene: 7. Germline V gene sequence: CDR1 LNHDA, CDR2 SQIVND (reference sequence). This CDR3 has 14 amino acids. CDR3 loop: CASSIRTGSPPQHF. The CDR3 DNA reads TGTGCCAGTAGTATCCGGACAGGGAGTCCGCCCCAGCATTTT. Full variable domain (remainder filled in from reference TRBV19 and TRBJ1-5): DGGITQSPKYLFRKEGQNVTLSCEQNLNHDAMYWYRQDPGQGLRLIYYSQIVNDFQKGDIAEGYSVSREKKESFPLTVTSAQKNPTAFYLCASSIRTGSPPQHFGDGTRLSIL.

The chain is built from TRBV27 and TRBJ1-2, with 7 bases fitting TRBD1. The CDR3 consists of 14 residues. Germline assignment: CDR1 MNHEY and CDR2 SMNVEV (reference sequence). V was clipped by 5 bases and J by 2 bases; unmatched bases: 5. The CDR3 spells CASSPRQGNYGYTF. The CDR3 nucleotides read TGTGCCAGCAGTCCCAGACAGGGCAACTATGGCTACACCTTC.

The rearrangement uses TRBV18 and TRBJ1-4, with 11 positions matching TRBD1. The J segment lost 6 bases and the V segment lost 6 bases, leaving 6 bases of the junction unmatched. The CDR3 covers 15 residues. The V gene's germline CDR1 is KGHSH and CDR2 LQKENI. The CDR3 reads CASSLDRGPDEKLFF. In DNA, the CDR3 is TGTGCCAGCTCCTTGGACAGGGGGCCGGATGAAAAACTGTTTTTT.

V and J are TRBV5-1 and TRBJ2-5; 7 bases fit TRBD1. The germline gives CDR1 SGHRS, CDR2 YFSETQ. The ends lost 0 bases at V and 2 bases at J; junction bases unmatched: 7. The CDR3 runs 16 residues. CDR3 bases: TGCGCCAGCAGCTTGGGCGACAGGGTCGGGCAAGAGACCCAGTACTTC. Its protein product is CASSLGDRVGQETQYF.

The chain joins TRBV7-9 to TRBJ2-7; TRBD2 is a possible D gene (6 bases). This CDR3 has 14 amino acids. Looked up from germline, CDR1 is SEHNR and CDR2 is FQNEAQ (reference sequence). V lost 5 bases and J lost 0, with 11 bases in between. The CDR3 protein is CASSISGPSYEQYF. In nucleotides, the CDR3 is TGTGCCAGCAGCATCAGCGGGCCCTCCTACGAGCAGTACTTC.

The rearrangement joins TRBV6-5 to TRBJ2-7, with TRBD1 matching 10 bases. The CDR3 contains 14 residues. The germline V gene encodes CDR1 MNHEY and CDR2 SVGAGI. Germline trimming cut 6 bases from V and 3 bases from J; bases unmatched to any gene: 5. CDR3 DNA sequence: TGTGCCAGCAGCCGACAGGGGGCGAACTACGAGCAGTACTTC. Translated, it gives CASSRQGANYEQYF.